The present T cell receptor (beta chain) was sequenced within a study of post-analysis software for immune sequencing data. Across the whole study: Relapsing-remitting, secondary progressive and progressive-relapsing multiple sclerosis courses were included. Study-level results: TRBV5-6, TRBV5-1 and TRBV20-1 belonged to a set of a handful of TRBV segments that were more frequent in patients than controls.

Concerning this clonotype itself: Antigen: not known.

This CDR3 is built from 16 residues. Trimming removed 3 bases from V and 3 bases from J, with 18 bases in between. Germline CDR1 is SGHRS and CDR2 is YFSETQ. Presence of unique molecular identifiers characterized the TCR beta cDNA libraries. MiXCR, run by TCRdb on the PCR reads, gives a single entry per CDR3 protein. This repertoire shows hundreds of thousands of distinct CDR3 sequences, approximately 30% found once; its top ten account for 0.5% to 0.6%. The source is a girl between 10 and 17 years old with multiple sclerosis. V and J are TRBV5-1 and TRBJ2-5; weak D call: TRBD1 (6 bases). The sequenced material came from blood. The CDR3 sequence is CASSYRDNPLEETQYF. Here the CDR3 DNA reads TGCGCCAGCAGCTACAGGGACAATCCCCTCGAAGAGACCCAGTACTTC.